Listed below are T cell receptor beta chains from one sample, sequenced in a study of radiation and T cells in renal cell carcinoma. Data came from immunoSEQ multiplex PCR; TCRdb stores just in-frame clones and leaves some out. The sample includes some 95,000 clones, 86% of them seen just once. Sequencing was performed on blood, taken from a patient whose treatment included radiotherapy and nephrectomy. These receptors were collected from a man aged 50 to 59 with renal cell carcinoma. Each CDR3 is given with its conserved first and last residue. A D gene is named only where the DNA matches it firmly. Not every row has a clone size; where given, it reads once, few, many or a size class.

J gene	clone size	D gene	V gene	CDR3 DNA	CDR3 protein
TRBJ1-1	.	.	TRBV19	TGTGCCAGTAGTATAGGGCCAGCGAACACTGAAGCTTTCTTT	CASSIGPANTEAFF
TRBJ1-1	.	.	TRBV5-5	TGTGCCAGCAGCTTGTGGGGTATGAACACTGAAGCTTTCTTT	CASSLWGMNTEAFF
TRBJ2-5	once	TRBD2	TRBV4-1	TGCGCCAGCAGCCAAGGGGTAGCGGGGGGCCTGCAGACCCAGTACTTC	CASSQGVAGGLQTQYF
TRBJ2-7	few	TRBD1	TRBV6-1	TGTGCCAGCGGACAGGGAGACCCCTACGAGCAGTACTTC	CASGQGDPYEQYF
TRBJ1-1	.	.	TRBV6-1	TGTGCCAGCAGGCCTGCCCACGGCGGGAACACTGAAGCTTTCTTT	CASRPAHGGNTEAFF
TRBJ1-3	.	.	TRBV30	TGTGCCTGGAGTCCCCCTGACCGTGCCCCTGGAAACACCATATATTTT	CAWSPPDRAPGNTIYF
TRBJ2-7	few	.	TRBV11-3	TGTGCCAGCAGCTTGGCGGCAGGCGGCGAGCAGTACTTC	CASSLAAGGEQYF
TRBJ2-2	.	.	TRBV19	TGTGCCAGTAGTATAGATCGCTCTATTTCGGGCCCCATAAGGCACGGGGAGCTGTTTTTT	CASSIDRSISGPIRHGELFF
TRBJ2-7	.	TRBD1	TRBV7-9	TGTGCCAGCAGCGCCCAGGACAGGGATTACGAGCAGTACTTC	CASSAQDRDYEQYF
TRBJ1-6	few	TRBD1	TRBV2	TGTGCCAGCAGTGAGGACAGGGCCAACGGGTCACCCCTCCACTTT	CASSEDRANGSPLHF
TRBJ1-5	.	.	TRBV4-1	TGCGCCAGCAGCCAAGGCCAGGACTCCAATCAGCCCCAGCATTTT	CASSQGQDSNQPQHF
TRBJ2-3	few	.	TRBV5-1	TGCGCCAGCAGCATATCACGACCCACAGATACGCAGTATTTT	CASSISRPTDTQYF
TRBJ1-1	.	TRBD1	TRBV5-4	TGTGCCAGCAGAGCGGGACAGCACACTGAAGCTTTCTTT	CASRAGQHTEAFF
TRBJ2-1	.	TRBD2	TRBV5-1	TGCGCCAGCAGCTTACTAGCGGGGGACCCCGTCCTCTTC	CASSLLAGDPVLF
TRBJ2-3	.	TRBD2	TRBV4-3	TGCGCCAGCAGCCAAGATGTGGCTAGCGGGGGGGATACGCAGTATTTT	CASSQDVASGGDTQYF
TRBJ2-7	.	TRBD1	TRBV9	TGTGCCAGCAGCGTGGGGCAGGGGGCCTACGAGCAGTACTTC	CASSVGQGAYEQYF
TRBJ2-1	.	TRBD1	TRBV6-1	TGTGCCAGCAGTGAAGGGACAGGGGGGATGAATGAGCAGTTCTTC	CASSEGTGGMNEQFF
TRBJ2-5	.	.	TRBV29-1	TGCAGCGGCCGTGAGGGCGGGGGCGAGACCCAGTACTTC	CSGREGGGETQYF
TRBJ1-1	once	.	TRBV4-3	TGCGCCAGCAGCCAAGAATGGGGGTCCACTGAAGCTTTCTTT	CASSQEWGSTEAFF
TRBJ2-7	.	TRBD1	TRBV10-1	TGCGCCAGCAGTGAGGACAGGGGCGAGCAGTACTTC	CASSEDRGEQYF
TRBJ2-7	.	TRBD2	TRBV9	TGTGCCAGCAGCCCGTACGGGGGGTTCTCCTACGAGCAGTACTTC	CASSPYGGFSYEQYF
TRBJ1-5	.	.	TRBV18	TGTGCCAGCTCACAGGGTTTAGATCAGCCCCAGCATTTT	CASSQGLDQPQHF
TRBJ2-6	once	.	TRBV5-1	TGCGCCAGCAGCTTGGTTCCTGGGGCCAACGTCCTGACTTTC	CASSLVPGANVLTF
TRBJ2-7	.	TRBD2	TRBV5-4	TGTGCCAGCAGCCCAGGGACTAGCGGGACCTACGAGCAGTACTTC	CASSPGTSGTYEQYF
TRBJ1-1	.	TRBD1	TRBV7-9	TGTGCCAGCAGCCTTGGCAGGGGGGTAACTGAAGCTTTCTTT	CASSLGRGVTEAFF
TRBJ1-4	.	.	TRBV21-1	TGTGCCAGCAGCAAAAACGGCCTCTTAATGCGAAAACTGTTTTTT	CASSKNGLLMRKLFF
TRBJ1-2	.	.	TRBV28	TGTGCCAGCAGTTCAGGGTTAGACAGCCCATTATATGGCTACACCTTC	CASSSGLDSPLYGYTF
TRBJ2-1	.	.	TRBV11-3	TGTGCCAGCAGCTTAGAGGTTGGCTCCTACAATGAGCAGTTCTTC	CASSLEVGSYNEQFF